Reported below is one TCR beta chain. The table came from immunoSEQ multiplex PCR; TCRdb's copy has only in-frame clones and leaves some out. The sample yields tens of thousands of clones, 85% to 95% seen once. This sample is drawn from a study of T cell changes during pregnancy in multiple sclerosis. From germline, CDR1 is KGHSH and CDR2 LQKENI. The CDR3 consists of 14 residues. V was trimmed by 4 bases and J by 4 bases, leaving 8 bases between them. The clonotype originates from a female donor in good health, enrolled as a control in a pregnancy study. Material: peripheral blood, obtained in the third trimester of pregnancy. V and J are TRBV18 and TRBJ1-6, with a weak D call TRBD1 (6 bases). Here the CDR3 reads CASSLQGYNSPLHF. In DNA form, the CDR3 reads TGTGCCAGCTCACTCCAGGGGTATAATTCACCCCTCCACTTT. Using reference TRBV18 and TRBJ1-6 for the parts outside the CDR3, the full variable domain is NAGVMQNPRHLVRRRGQEARLRCSPMKGHSHVYWYRQLPEEGLKFMVYLQKENIIDESGMPKERFSAEFPKEGPSILRIQQVVRGDSAAYFCASSLQGYNSPLHFGNGTRLTVT.